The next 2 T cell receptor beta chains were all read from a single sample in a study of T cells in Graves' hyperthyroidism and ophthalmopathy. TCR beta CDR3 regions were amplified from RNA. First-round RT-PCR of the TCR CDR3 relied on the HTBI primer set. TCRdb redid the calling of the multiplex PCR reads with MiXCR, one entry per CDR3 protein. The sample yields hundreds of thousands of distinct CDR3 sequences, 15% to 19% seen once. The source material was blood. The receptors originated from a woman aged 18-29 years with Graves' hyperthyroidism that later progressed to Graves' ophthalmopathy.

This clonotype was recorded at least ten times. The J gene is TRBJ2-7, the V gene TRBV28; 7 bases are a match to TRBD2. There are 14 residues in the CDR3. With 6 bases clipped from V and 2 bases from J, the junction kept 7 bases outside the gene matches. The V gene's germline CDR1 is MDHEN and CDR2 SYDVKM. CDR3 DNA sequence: TGTGCCAGCAGGCCCCCGGGGGGAACCTACGAGCAGTACTTC. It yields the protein CASRPPGGTYEQYF.

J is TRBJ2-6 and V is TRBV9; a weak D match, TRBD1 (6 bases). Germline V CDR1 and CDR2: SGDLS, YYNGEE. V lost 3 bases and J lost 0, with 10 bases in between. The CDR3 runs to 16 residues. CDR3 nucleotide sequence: TGTGCCAGCAGCGACCGGACAGCCTCTGGGGCCAACGTCCTGACTTTC. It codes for CASSDRTASGANVLTF.